The source of this TCR beta chain is a study of T cell changes during pregnancy in multiple sclerosis. Assay: immunoSEQ multiplex PCR; the TCRdb copy retains only in-frame clones and omits some. The table has 80,000 to 130,000 clones, almost 95% seen once; the top ten hold 0.7% to 0.9%. Germline trimming cut 3 bases from V and 3 bases from J; bases unmatched to any gene: 3. The CDR3 length is 15 residues. Germline CDR1 is SGHTA and CDR2 is FQGNSA. The rearrangement links TRBV7-2 to TRBJ1-1, with 11 bases lining up with TRBD1. This receptor was taken from a female donor with multiple sclerosis, enrolled in a pregnancy study. This sample comprised peripheral blood, obtained before pregnancy. CDR3 sequence (DNA): TGTGCCAGCAGCTTGGGGACAGGGGGTTACACTGAAGCTTTCTTT. This gives the protein CASSLGTGGYTEAFF. The full variable domain, completed using reference TRBV7-2 and TRBJ1-1, is GAGVSQSPSNKVTEKGKDVELRCDPISGHTALYWYRQSLGQGLEFLIYFQGNSAPDKSGLPSDRFSAERTGGSVSTLTIQRTQQEDSAVYLCASSLGTGGYTEAFFGQGTRLTVV.